Shown below are 13 T cell receptor beta chains from a single sample sequenced in a study of OX40 agonist ivuxolimab in advanced cancers. The protocol used for the library was the immunoSEQ multiplex PCR assay. TCRdb carries this immuneACCESS record with in-frame sequences only. Its versions omit some clonotypes, under half of them owing to an unresolved V gene in the studies checked, with the rest unexplained. This sample gives tens of thousands of clones in total; about nine tenths of them show up just once. Approximately 3% of the sample belongs to the ten largest clones. The sequencing here drew on CD4+ or CD8+ T cells sorted from blood, taken in a trial of the OX40 agonist ivuxolimab. These receptors were taken from an adult with an advanced solid tumor such as melanoma, head and neck, liver or kidney cancer.

V is TRBV5-1 and J is TRBJ2-5; D may be TRBD1 (6 bases). V was cut by 0 bases and J by 0 bases, with 15 bases left in between. This CDR3 contains 17 residues. CDR1 SGHRS and CDR2 YFSETQ come from the germline V gene. CDR3 in amino acids: CASSLGPAGDDQETQYF. CDR3 DNA: TGCGCCAGCAGCTTGGGTCCGGCAGGGGATGACCAAGAGACCCAGTACTTC. Full variable domain (outside the CDR3, taken from reference TRBV5-1 and TRBJ2-5): KAGVTQTPRYLIKTRGQQVTLSCSPISGHRSVSWYQQTPGQGLQFLFEYFSETQRNKGNFPGRFSGRQFSNSRSEMNVSTLELGDSALYLCASSLGPAGDDQETQYFGPGTRLLVL.

The gene calls are TRBV5-6 and TRBJ1-1; D is ambiguous. The CDR3 extends over 14 amino acids. Per germline, CDR1 SGHDT and CDR2 YYEEEE. Trimming took off 3 bases at V and 1 base at J, with 10 bases between the two ends. CDR3 in amino acids: CASSSGVKNTEAFF. The CDR3 DNA reads as TGTGCCAGCAGCTCCGGGGTCAAGAACACTGAAGCTTTCTTT.

This clone has more than one count but fewer than ten. The sample carries other DNA sequences with the same CDR3. The V gene is TRBV5-1, the J gene TRBJ2-7, with D perhaps being TRBD1 or TRBD2 (5 bases each). This CDR3 has 11 residues. CDR1 and CDR2 (germline): SGHRS, YFSETQ. The V end lost 8 bases, the J end lost 4 bases, and 10 bases lay between the germline ends. CDR3 DNA: TGCGCCAGTAAAGGGGAGTACGAGCAGTACTTC. Protein: CASKGEYEQYF.

The gene calls are TRBV6-9 and TRBJ1-5; D call uncertain. Germline V gene sequence: CDR1 MNHGY, CDR2 SVAAGI. With 3 bases removed from V and 10 bases from J, the gap between germline ends came to 13 bases. The CDR3 has 13 residues. As DNA, the CDR3 is TGTGCCAGCAGTTACAGAGGGCCACCACCCCAGCATTTT. It yields the protein CASSYRGPPPQHF.

This clone was detected only once. The chain combines TRBV4-1 with TRBJ2-1, with a tentative D call TRBD2 (6 bases). The germline gives CDR1 MGHRA, CDR2 YSYEKL. The germline V and J ends were trimmed by 0 bases and 9 bases, with 24 bases remaining between them. The CDR3 has 18 amino acids. The chain's CDR3 is CASSQDWSALSIGGEQFF. For the CDR3, the DNA is TGCGCCAGCAGCCAAGATTGGTCGGCCCTAAGCATCGGGGGTGAGCAGTTCTTC.

The CDR3 loop reads CASSSPTGNKGTIYF. CDR3 sequence (DNA): TGTGCCAGCAGCTCCCCGACAGGGAACAAAGGCACCATATATTTT. The chain combines TRBV7-2 with TRBJ1-3, with TRBD1 matching 7 bases. V lost 4 bases to trimming and J lost 9 bases; unmatched junction nucleotides: 12. This CDR3 has 15 residues. Germline-derived CDR1 and CDR2 are SGHTA and FQGNSA.

This clone was seen once. The chain links TRBV29-1 to TRBJ1-1; TRBD1 is a possible D gene (6 bases). The CDR3 totals 13 residues. From germline, CDR1 is SQVTM and CDR2 ANQGSEA. The V and J ends lost 4 bases and 3 bases respectively, with 12 bases between them. Written as DNA, the CDR3 is TGCAGCGTTGCAGGGCAGGGGTACACTGAAGCTTTCTTT. Protein product: CSVAGQGYTEAFF.

V usage is TRBV11-2 and J usage is TRBJ2-5; the D gene is possibly TRBD2 (7 bases). Trimming took off 8 bases at V and 2 bases at J, with 9 bases between the two ends. The germline V gene has CDR1 SGHAT and CDR2 FQNNGV. The CDR3 loop spans 12 amino acids. CDR3 sequence (DNA): TGTGCCAGCGGGAGGGGGCAAGAGACCCAGTACTTC. It yields the protein CASGRGQETQYF.

The V and J genes are TRBV7-9 and TRBJ1-5; 9 bases agree with TRBD1. With 3 bases clipped from V and 1 base from J, the junction kept 10 bases outside the gene matches. The CDR3 covers 18 residues. Per germline, CDR1 SEHNR and CDR2 FQNEAQ (reference sequence). The CDR3 DNA reads TGTGCCAGCAGCTTCCCGACGTACGGGACAGGGAGCAATCAGCCCCAGCATTTT. Translated: CASSFPTYGTGSNQPQHF.

Concerning this clone itself: The same CDR3 arises from other DNA sequences in this sample as well. CDR3 amino acids: CASSQVAGGETQYF. The CDR3 bases are TGCGCCAGCAGCCAAGTGGCGGGGGGGGAGACCCAGTACTTC. The chain has TRBV4-1 and TRBJ2-5; 9 bases line up with TRBD2. The germline V gene encodes CDR1 MGHRA and CDR2 YSYEKL. J lost 5 bases, V lost 1 base, and 2 bases had no gene match. CDR3 length equals 14 residues.

V is TRBV5-1 and J is TRBJ2-2; a weak D match, TRBD1 (6 bases). The CDR3 covers 14 residues. Germline V gene lookup returns CDR1 SGHRS and CDR2 YFSETQ. Trimming pared 4 bases from V and 0 bases from J, leaving 7 bases between. This CDR3 is CASSRTANTGELFF. The CDR3 nucleotides read TGCGCCAGCAGCCGGACAGCGAACACCGGGGAGCTGTTTTTT.

The chain uses TRBV7-3 and TRBJ1-1, with a possible D match to TRBD1 (5 bases). Germline values: CDR1 SGHTA, CDR2 FQGTGA. V was trimmed by 10 bases and J by 1 base, leaving 13 bases between them. This CDR3 spans 13 amino acids. In nucleotides, the CDR3 is TGTGCCACCGGAGAGGGGCAGAACACTGAAGCTTTCTTT. It yields the protein CATGEGQNTEAFF.

A note on this clone: Relative to the germline gene, one junction end is altered; a read error may explain this. This chain connects TRBV4-1 to TRBJ2-7; 7 nucleotides match TRBD1. The CDR3 loop spans 16 amino acids. Germline values: CDR1 MGHRA, CDR2 YSYEKL. CDR3 bases: TGTGCCAGCAGCTTAGGGGCCGGGACAGATCTCTACGAGCAGTACTTC. It yields the protein CASSLGAGTDLYEQYF.